The clone carrying this T cell receptor (beta chain) was picked up a small number of times. This sample was included in a study of PD-L1 blockade in urothelial cancer. The V gene lost 4 bases and the J gene lost 7 bases, with 11 bases spanning the gap. CDR1 is SGDLS, CDR2 YYNGEE, per germline. CDR3 length equals 12 residues. Clones were sequenced by immunoSEQ multiplex PCR, and TCRdb holds only the in-frame ones, with some missing. Of some 110,000 clones listed, around 89% are singletons. As for time point: peripheral blood 6 weeks after treatment start. The sequences come from PBMCs, collected around atezolizumab (anti-PD-L1) treatment. This clonotype originated in a man aged 55 to 70 with urothelial cancer. The chain joins TRBV9 to TRBJ1-2; D unclear. CDR3 nucleotide sequence: TGTGCCAGCAGCCACACGGGAGGTGGCTACACCTTC. The encoded protein is CASSHTGGGYTF. Full variable domain (missing parts from reference TRBV9 and TRBJ1-2): DSGVTQTPKHLITATGQRVTLRCSPRSGDLSVYWYQQSLDQGLQFLIQYYNGEERAKGNILERFSAQQFPDLHSELNLSSLELGDSALYFCASSHTGGGYTFGSGTRLTVV.